The clone carrying this T cell receptor beta chain turned up a few times. The antigen is unknown. The data derive from a study of glioma-infiltrating T cells. Whole-study context: Samples included WHO grade II oligodendrogliomas or astrocytomas and initial-diagnosis grade IV glioblastomas.

Deletions cut 0 bases from V and 6 bases from J, with 17 bases between. CDR1 and CDR2 from the germline V gene are MGHRA and YSYEKL. This CDR3 spans 16 amino acids. Using RNA template, CDR3s of TCR alpha and beta were amplified with iRepertoire arm-PCR. A single record per CDR3 protein comes from TCRdb applying MiXCR to the multiplex PCR reads. Counted here are fewer than 500,000 distinct CDR3 sequences, 35% to 45% occurring once; the ten biggest clones make up approximately 12%. The study, taken as a whole, reports: Very few CDR3 sequences were shared between tissue and blood. Gliomas, especially low-grade, showed above-expected tissue-blood divergence; non-neoplastic patients showed below.

The rearrangement uses TRBV4-1 and TRBJ2-5, with D possibly called TRBD1 or TRBD2 (5 bases each). The receptor's source is a human donor with low-grade glioma or glioblastoma, undergoing nonglioma brain surgery, or in good health (not recorded which). The material sequenced was glioma tissue, nonneoplastic brain tissue, or PBMCs (not recorded which). The CDR3 region has the DNA TGCGCCAGCAGCCAAGAGGGACCCCCTATTGGAAAGACCCAGTACTTC. Translating gives CASSQEGPPIGKTQYF.